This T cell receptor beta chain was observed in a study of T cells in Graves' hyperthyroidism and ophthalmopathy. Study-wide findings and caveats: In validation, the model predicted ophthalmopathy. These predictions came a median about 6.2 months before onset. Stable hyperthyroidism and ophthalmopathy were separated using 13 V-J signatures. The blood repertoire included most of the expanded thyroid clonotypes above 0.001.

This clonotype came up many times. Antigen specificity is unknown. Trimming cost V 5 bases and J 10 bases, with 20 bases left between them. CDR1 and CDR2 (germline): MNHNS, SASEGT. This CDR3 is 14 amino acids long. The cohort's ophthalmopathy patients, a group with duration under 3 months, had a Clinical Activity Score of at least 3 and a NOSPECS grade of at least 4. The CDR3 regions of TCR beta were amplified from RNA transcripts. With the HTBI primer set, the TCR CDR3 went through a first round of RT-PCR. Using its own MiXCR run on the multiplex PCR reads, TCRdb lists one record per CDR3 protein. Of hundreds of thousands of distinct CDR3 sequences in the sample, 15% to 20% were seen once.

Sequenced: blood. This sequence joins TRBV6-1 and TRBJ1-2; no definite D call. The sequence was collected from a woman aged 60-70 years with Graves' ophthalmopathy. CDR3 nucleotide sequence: TGTGCCAGCAGTCCGTCCTCGGACCACTATTTCTACACCTTC. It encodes CASSPSSDHYFYTF.